This TCR beta chain appears in the sequencing data of a study of cytomegalovirus exposure and HLA in healthy donors. As for the study in general: Roughly 180 million T cells yielded approximately 110 million unique TCR beta sequences in earlier analysis.

Study results and caveats: 87-base-pair reads could not separate some V segments, including TRBV6-2 and TRBV6-3. DRB1 had the most TCR associations and HLA-C the fewest, a later analysis found, with rates varying by HLA locus.

PCR used 60 Vbeta primers and 13 Jbeta primers. Clones were read by immunoSEQ multiplex PCR, and TCRdb kept only the in-frame ones, dropping some. The sample has about 270,000 clones; about 66% are singletons. In the case of this clone: The antigen is undetermined.

The germline CDR1 and CDR2 sequences are SEHNR and FQNEAQ (reference sequence). Trimming removed 5 bases from V and 3 bases from J; junction bases left unmatched: 3. This CDR3 is 14 amino acids long. This receptor was taken from a female donor in good health and CMV-seronegative. This sequence joins TRBV7-9 and TRBJ1-1; TRBD1 matches at 10 bases. The sample comprised PBMCs. The CDR3 spells CASSPGQGHTEAFF. The CDR3 nucleotides are TGTGCCAGCAGCCCGGGACAGGGGCACACTGAAGCTTTCTTT.